This record covers a single T cell receptor beta chain. Its antigen is still unknown. These data come from a study of a mutant IDH1 vaccine in newly diagnosed glioma. Sequencing used immunoSEQ multiplex PCR; TCRdb keeps in-frame clones, though not all of them. The data show about 96,000 clones, around 77% seen once. The time point here: baseline, week 1 (first vaccination visit). As for treatment: pre-vaccination baseline after standard-of-care therapy. Patients carried new grade 3 or 4 IDH1-mutant astrocytomas lacking nuclear ATRX. CDR3 length equals 14 residues. V was cut by 0 bases and J by 4 bases, with 9 bases left in between. Per germline, CDR1 LNHNV and CDR2 YYDKDF (reference sequence). Overall study results and limits: Vaccine-induced immune responses occurred in over 80% of patients.

This TCR was sampled from a man aged 35-49 years with glioma. The chain is built from TRBV15 and TRBJ2-5; either TRBD1 or TRBD2 may supply D (5 bases each). Sequenced here: PBMCs, sampled from a glioma patient treated with radiotherapy, temozolomide or both. CDR3 nucleotide sequence: TGTGCCACCAGCAGAGATCCGGGGCCAGAGACCCAGTACTTC. This codes for CATSRDPGPETQYF.